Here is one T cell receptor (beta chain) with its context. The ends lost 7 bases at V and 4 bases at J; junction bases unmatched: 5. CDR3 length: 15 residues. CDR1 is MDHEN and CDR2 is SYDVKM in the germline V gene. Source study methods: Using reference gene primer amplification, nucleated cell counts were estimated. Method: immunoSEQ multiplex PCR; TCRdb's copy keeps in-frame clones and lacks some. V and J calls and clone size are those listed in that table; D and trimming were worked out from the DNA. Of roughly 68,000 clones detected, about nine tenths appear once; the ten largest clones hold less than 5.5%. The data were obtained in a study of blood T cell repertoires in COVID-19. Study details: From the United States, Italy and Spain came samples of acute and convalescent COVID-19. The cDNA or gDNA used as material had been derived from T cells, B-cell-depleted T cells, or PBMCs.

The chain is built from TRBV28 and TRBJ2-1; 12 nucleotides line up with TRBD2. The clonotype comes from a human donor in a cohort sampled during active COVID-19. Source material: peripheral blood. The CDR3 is CASMLAGGPYNEQFF. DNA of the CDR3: TGTGCCAGCATGCTAGCGGGAGGGCCTTACAATGAGCAGTTCTTC.